Presented here are 26 T cell receptor beta chains from one specimen sequenced in a study of cytomegalovirus exposure and HLA in healthy donors. The primer mix had 60 Vbeta and 13 Jbeta primers. Libraries were prepared by immunoSEQ multiplex PCR; TCRdb keeps only in-frame clonotypes and omits some of them. The repertoire consists of 150,000 to 200,000 clones, with approximately 85% occurring once and the leading ten covering roughly 9.3%. Sequenced sample: PBMCs. The receptors come from a young man in good health and CMV-seropositive.

This rearrangement joins TRBV4-2 to TRBJ2-3; 9 nucleotides align to TRBD2. The germline gives CDR1 LGHNA, CDR2 YNFKEQ. CDR3 size: 13 residues. Trimming cost V 5 bases and J 13 bases; bases outside gene matches: 10. The CDR3 loop is CASSSRPEREEYF. The CDR3 DNA reads TGTGCCAGCAGCTCCCGGCCTGAGCGGGAGGAGTATTTT.

The chain uses TRBV10-3 and TRBJ1-4, with 12 bases fitting TRBD1. The CDR3 is made up of 14 amino acids. The J segment lost 8 bases and the V segment lost 6 bases, leaving 4 bases of the junction unmatched. Looked up from germline, CDR1 is ENHRY and CDR2 is SYGVKD. This CDR3 is CAIRGQGAEEKLFF. Here the CDR3 DNA reads TGTGCCATCAGGGGACAGGGGGCGGAAGAAAAACTGTTTTTT.

With respect to this clone: This same CDR3 is encoded by further DNA sequences in the sample. This chain uses TRBV4-2 with TRBJ1-3, with D possibly matching TRBD1 (6 bases). Germline V gene data show CDR1 as LGHNA and CDR2 as YNFKEQ. The CDR3 length is 17 residues. Trimming stripped 3 bases from V and 0 bases from J, with 15 bases between. The chain's CDR3 is CASSQELTRGSGNTIYF. For the CDR3, the DNA is TGTGCCAGCAGCCAGGAATTAACCAGGGGCTCTGGAAACACCATATATTTT.

J is TRBJ2-1 and V is TRBV9, with 12 bases fitting TRBD2. J was trimmed by 9 bases and V by 0 bases; bases with no gene match: 7. The CDR3 totals 16 residues. The germline CDR1 and CDR2 sequences are SGDLS and YYNGEE. In DNA form, the CDR3 reads TGTGCCAGCAGCGTAGCAGCTAGCGGGGGGGACATTGAGCAGTTCTTC. Its protein product is CASSVAASGGDIEQFF.

The chain joins TRBV11-1 to TRBJ2-7, with no clear D. CDR3 length: 15 residues. V lost 2 bases and J lost 0, with 11 bases in between. Looked up from germline, CDR1 is SGHAT and CDR2 is FQDESV (reference sequence). The chain's CDR3 is CASSLPSSASYEQYF. CDR3 nucleotide sequence: TGTGCCAGCAGCTTACCCTCCAGCGCCTCCTACGAGCAGTACTTC.

The J gene is TRBJ2-7, the V gene TRBV30, with 7 nucleotides matching TRBD1. J gave up 2 bases and V 4 bases, and 2 bases lay outside the gene matches. This CDR3 contains 12 residues. Germline V gene data show CDR1 as GTSNPN and CDR2 as SVGIG (reference sequence). The DNA of the CDR3 is TGTGCCTGGAAACAGGGGACCTACGAGCAGTACTTC. As protein: CAWKQGTYEQYF.

The CDR3 loop reads CASSARVMNTEAFF. For the CDR3, the DNA is TGTGCCAGCAGTGCCAGGGTCATGAACACTGAAGCTTTCTTT. The V call is TRBV6-1, the J call TRBJ1-1; D is possibly TRBD1 (5 bases). The germline V and J ends were trimmed by 4 bases and 0 bases, with 9 bases remaining between them. This CDR3 contains 14 residues. CDR1 is MNHNS and CDR2 is SASEGT in the germline V gene.

CDR3 in amino acids: CASSERTGGTDTQYF. CDR3 bases: TGCGCCAGCAGTGAGCGGACAGGCGGAACAGATACGCAGTATTTT. The V gene is TRBV10-1, the J gene TRBJ2-3; 7 bases match TRBD1. Germline V gene data show CDR1 as WNHNN and CDR2 as SYGVQD (reference sequence). This CDR3 is 15 amino acids long. Trimming at V came to 2 bases and at J to 3 bases, leaving 5 bases not matched to a gene.

The chain has TRBV5-1 and TRBJ2-3; 9 nucleotides match TRBD2. Trimming took 0 bases from V and 6 from J; bases not matched to a gene: 8. The CDR3 is 16 residues long. Germline V CDR1 and CDR2: SGHRS, YFSETQ. For the CDR3, the DNA is TGCGCCAGCAGCTTGGCTGGTGGCGGGGGGGCGGATACGCAGTATTTT. Its translation: CASSLAGGGGADTQYF.

The rearrangement links TRBV10-2 to TRBJ2-7, with D tentatively TRBD1 (5 bases). This CDR3 comprises 16 residues. The V and J ends lost 6 bases and 2 bases respectively, with 20 bases between them. The germline V gene has CDR1 WSHSY and CDR2 SAAADI. In nucleotides, the CDR3 is TGCGCCAGCAGGGCTCCGTCAGGGTCAGGGCCCTACGAGCAGTACTTC. Its protein is CASRAPSGSGPYEQYF.

The chain uses TRBV4-1 and TRBJ2-7, with TRBD2 matching over 8 bases. The ends lost 7 bases at V and 0 bases at J; junction bases unmatched: 8. The CDR3 extends over 15 amino acids. Germline V gene data show CDR1 as MGHRA and CDR2 as YSYEKL. CDR3 sequence (DNA): TGCGCCAGCACCCGGGAGGGAGGATTCTCCTACGAGCAGTACTTC. Translating it yields CASTREGGFSYEQYF.

The CDR3 spells CANRQGMNTEAFF. The CDR3 DNA reads as TGTGCCAACAGACAGGGCATGAACACTGAAGCTTTCTTT. The rearrangement joins TRBV6-1 to TRBJ1-1; 7 nucleotides line up with TRBD1. V dropped 10 bases and J dropped 0; count of bases not matched to a gene: 5. The CDR3 has 13 amino acids. The germline V gene encodes CDR1 MNHNS and CDR2 SASEGT.

The chain has TRBV10-3 and TRBJ2-3; 10 nucleotides line up with TRBD2. Trimming removed 3 bases from V and 3 bases from J; junction bases left unmatched: 3. This CDR3 comprises 15 residues. Germline V CDR1 and CDR2: ENHRY, SYGVKD. CDR3: CAISEPSGGTDTQYF. CDR3 nucleotides: TGTGCCATCAGTGAACCTAGCGGGGGAACAGATACGCAGTATTTT.

The V call is TRBV7-2, the J call TRBJ2-3; D uncertain. V was pared by 2 bases and J by 0 bases, with 12 bases between. The CDR3 spans 16 residues. Looked up from germline, CDR1 is SGHTA and CDR2 is FQGNSA. The CDR3 DNA is TGTGCCAGCAGCTTATCCCCAGGCCTCAGCACAGATACGCAGTATTTT. This sequence encodes CASSLSPGLSTDTQYF.

This clone was seen only once. The chain carries TRBV7-6 and TRBJ2-3; 12 positions match TRBD2. The junction had 7 bases not matched to a gene; V was cut back by 6 bases and J by 3 bases. The germline gives CDR1 SGHVS, CDR2 FNYEAQ. This CDR3 has 16 amino acids. CDR3 protein: CASSSTSGGRTDTQYF. CDR3 sequence (DNA): TGTGCCAGCAGTTCGACTAGCGGGGGACGTACAGATACGCAGTATTTT.

The chain has TRBV19 and TRBJ1-4; 8 bases match TRBD1. The V gene's germline CDR1 is LNHDA and CDR2 SQIVND (reference sequence). The CDR3 is made up of 15 amino acids. The V and J ends lost 5 bases and 7 bases, in that order; junction bases with no gene match: 9. The CDR3 nucleotides are TGTGCCAGTAGTCGACAGGGGCCGGGGAGTGAAAAACTGTTTTTT. This gives the protein CASSRQGPGSEKLFF.

The chain joins TRBV11-2 to TRBJ1-2; weak D call: TRBD1 (6 bases). The ends were cut back, 1 base at V and 8 bases at J, with 14 bases in the middle. The CDR3 is 14 amino acids. Germline assignment: CDR1 SGHAT and CDR2 FQNNGV. CDR3 nucleotide sequence: TGTGCCAGCAGCTTAGGGCAGGGTCAGGGGGGCTACACCTTC. It codes for CASSLGQGQGGYTF.

The chain recombines TRBV5-1 with TRBJ2-5; D unclear. V lost 4 bases to trimming and J lost 0 bases, with 10 bases between them. CDR1 and CDR2 (germline): SGHRS, YFSETQ. The CDR3 has 14 residues. The CDR3 here is CASSLVSNQETQYF. In DNA form, the CDR3 reads TGCGCCAGCAGCCTCGTGAGCAACCAAGAGACCCAGTACTTC.

This clone appeared a single time. The chain recombines TRBV6-5 with TRBJ2-5; D is possibly TRBD2 (6 bases). CDR1 and CDR2 from the germline V gene are MNHEY and SVGAGI. The CDR3 is made up of 15 amino acids. Trimming took 7 bases from V and 5 from J, leaving 20 bases between them. The CDR3 region is CASKPAGLLGETQYF. For the CDR3, the DNA is TGTGCCAGCAAACCCGCGGGACTCCTAGGGGAGACCCAGTACTTC.

The J gene is TRBJ2-7, the V gene TRBV11-2, with TRBD1 identical over 12 bases. The ends lost 5 bases at V and 2 bases at J; junction bases unmatched: 13. Germline V CDR1 and CDR2: SGHAT, FQNNGV. The CDR3 is 18 amino acids. The CDR3 DNA reads TGTGCCAGCAGCCATCGGGACAGGGGGCGACTTAGGGCCTACGAGCAGTACTTC. Its translation: CASSHRDRGRLRAYEQYF.

The V and J genes are TRBV19 and TRBJ1-4, with D perhaps matching TRBD1 (5 bases). From germline, CDR1 is LNHDA and CDR2 SQIVND (reference sequence). V lost 5 bases, J lost 8 bases, and 15 bases lay in between. This CDR3 is 14 amino acids long. In DNA form, the CDR3 reads TGTGCCAGTAGTCGCGCAGCGGAGGGGGAAAAACTGTTTTTT. It specifies CASSRAAEGEKLFF.

The genes are TRBV9 and TRBJ2-3; unclear D gene. V was pared by 3 bases and J by 8 bases, with 7 bases between. Germline loops: CDR1 SGDLS, CDR2 YYNGEE. This CDR3 spans 11 amino acids. This chain's CDR3 is CASSEAGTQYF. Written as DNA, the CDR3 is TGTGCCAGCAGCGAAGCTGGTACGCAGTATTTT.

This clone was found once. The chain couples TRBV7-8 to TRBJ2-2; D is possibly TRBD2 (5 bases). Per germline, CDR1 SGHVS and CDR2 FQNEAQ. Trimming removed 0 bases at V and 7 bases at J, with 9 bases between. The CDR3 is 14 amino acids. CDR3 coding DNA: TGTGCCAGCAGCTTAGCGCGGGTAGGCGGGGAGCTGTTTTTT. This encodes CASSLARVGGELFF. Filled out from reference TRBV7-8 and TRBJ2-2, the complete variable domain reads GAGVSQSPRYKVAKRGQDVALRCDPISGHVSLFWYQQALGQGPEFLTYFQNEAQLDKSGLPSDRFFAERPEGSVSTLKIQRTQQEDSAVYLCASSLARVGGELFFGEGSRLTVL.

The chain has TRBV9 and TRBJ2-3; maybe TRBD2 (6 bases). The CDR3 consists of 15 residues. The V end lost 4 bases, the J end lost 4 bases, and 16 bases lay between the germline ends. Germline loops: CDR1 SGDLS, CDR2 YYNGEE. The CDR3 bases are TGTGCCAGCAGCTCCCTCGGAGGGGCGGCAGATACGCAGTATTTT. Translation: CASSSLGGAADTQYF.

This clone showed up just once. The J gene is TRBJ2-7, the V gene TRBV5-6, with D perhaps TRBD2 (6 bases). V was shortened by 2 bases and J by 1 base, with 7 bases between the two germline ends. Per germline, CDR1 SGHDT and CDR2 YYEEEE. The length of the CDR3 is 13 residues. CDR3 amino acids: CASSFGRSYEQYF. CDR3 nucleotides: TGTGCCAGCAGCTTCGGGAGATCCTACGAGCAGTACTTC.

The rearrangement links TRBV2 to TRBJ1-1, with D possibly being TRBD1 (5 bases). V lost 10 bases and J lost 1, with 13 bases in between. This CDR3 is 13 amino acids long. Looked up from germline, CDR1 is SNHLY and CDR2 is FYNNEI. The CDR3 is CAISIGANTEAFF. The CDR3 nucleotides are TGTGCCATCTCGATAGGGGCGAACACTGAAGCTTTCTTT.